This record concerns one T cell receptor beta chain sequence. Its antigen is still unknown. This sample includes further DNA sequences coding for the same CDR3. Only CD45RO-negative cells positively selected for CCR7 counted as naive CD8 cells, so terminally differentiated effector memory CD45RA+ cells were excluded. This sample was included in a study of shared clonotypes between healthy human individuals. Study-level findings and limits: Estimated clonotype richness was generally higher in naive than memory subsets. The study found lower generation probabilities in non-shared clonotypes than in those shared by all four donors.

As originally analysed: ImmunoSEQ output held junction-only sequences without quality scores, so filtering differed. Sequenced by immunoSEQ multiplex PCR; TCRdb stores in-frame clones only, minus some. V, J and clone size are those of that table, while D and trimming were read from the DNA. This sample has fewer than 850,000 clones; about 97% occur once, and the top ten carry over 0.2%. This CDR3 contains 13 residues. V lost 6 bases, J lost 4 bases, and 3 bases stayed unmatched. Per the germline V gene, CDR1 is LNHDA and CDR2 is SQIVND (reference sequence). V gene TRBV19 combines with J gene TRBJ1-5; 7 bases fit TRBD1. The sample consisted of naive CD8+ T cells sorted from blood. The receptor's source is a man aged 25-45 years in good health. CDR3 amino acids: CASRRQGNQPQHF. In nucleotides, the CDR3 is TGTGCCAGTAGGAGACAGGGAAATCAGCCCCAGCATTTT.